This T cell receptor (beta chain) was sequenced in a study of T cells in Graves' hyperthyroidism and ophthalmopathy. Study at large: Peripheral blood specimens were obtained at initial diagnosis, prior to any treatment.

The TCR beta CDR3 regions underwent amplification using RNA transcripts as the source. First-round RT-PCR targeting the TCR CDR3 was performed with the HTBI primer set. In TCRdb, the multiplex PCR reads were re-called with MiXCR into one record per CDR3 protein. This table holds fewer than 350,000 distinct CDR3 sequences, 12% to 15% found once. There are 12 residues in the CDR3. Trimming pared 5 bases from V and 10 bases from J, leaving 13 bases between. CDR1 is SGHRS and CDR2 is YFSETQ in the germline V gene. At first hyperthyroidism diagnosis, before any ophthalmopathy symptoms, the blood sample was collected. There are many counts of this clonotype.

The source is a woman in her fifties or sixties with Graves' hyperthyroidism that later progressed to Graves' ophthalmopathy. The rearrangement links TRBV5-1 to TRBJ2-1, with D perhaps matching TRBD1 or TRBD2 (5 bases each). Sequencing input: blood. The DNA of the CDR3 is TGCGCCAGCAGTCACCCTGGGACGGAGCAGTTCTTC. Translating it yields CASSHPGTEQFF.